Shown below are 12 T cell receptor beta chains from a single sample sequenced in a study of blood T cell repertoires in COVID-19. Data came from immunoSEQ multiplex PCR; TCRdb stores just in-frame clones and leaves some out. The top ten clones hold 0.8% to 1.3% of a sample with hundreds of thousands of clones, nearly 90% of them seen once. Sequencing used peripheral blood. The source of these receptors is a woman in her forties with COVID-19, enrolled during active disease.

The chain is built from TRBV9 and TRBJ2-1; TRBD2 matches 7 bases. The CDR3 is made up of 15 amino acids. The germline V gene has CDR1 SGDLS and CDR2 YYNGEE. V dropped 7 bases and J dropped 9; count of bases not matched to a gene: 16. CDR3 region: CASRGAGTTGGEQFF. The CDR3 DNA is TGTGCCAGCCGAGGGGCGGGAACAACGGGAGGTGAGCAGTTCTTC.

This chain uses TRBV12-3 or TRBV12-4 with TRBJ2-7, with 7 bases that match TRBD2. This CDR3 region has 13 residues. The ends lost 8 bases at V and 5 bases at J; junction bases unmatched: 9. The CDR3 DNA sequence: TGTGCCAGCGGGCGGGGAGGGGTCCACGAGCAGTACTTC. Amino acids: CASGRGGVHEQYF.

The rearrangement joins TRBV9 to TRBJ1-2; the match to TRBD1 covers 9 bases. The germline V gene encodes CDR1 SGDLS and CDR2 YYNGEE. The CDR3 extends over 16 amino acids. Trimming at V came to 4 bases and at J to 0 bases, leaving 7 bases not matched to a gene. The CDR3 region has the DNA TGTGCCAGCAGCACAATGGGACAGGGACCTAACTATGGCTACACCTTC. Its translation is CASSTMGQGPNYGYTF.

This chain links TRBV7-3 with TRBJ1-5; D gene unclear. Looked up from germline, CDR1 is SGHTA and CDR2 is FQGTGA. Trimming pared 1 base from V and 0 bases from J, leaving 13 bases between. This CDR3 has 17 residues. The CDR3 bases are TGTGCCAGCAGCTTAATGTATGAGACATATAGCAATCAGCCCCAGCATTTT. This sequence encodes CASSLMYETYSNQPQHF.

This clone was picked up one time. The chain recombines TRBV11-2 with TRBJ2-5, with D possibly matching TRBD2 (5 bases). This CDR3 spans 16 amino acids. Germline V lookup: CDR1 SGHAT, CDR2 FQNNGV. V was cut by 0 bases and J by 5 bases, with 16 bases left in between. The CDR3 reads CASSLDLGVLPETQYF. The CDR3 region has the DNA TGTGCCAGCAGCTTAGATCTCGGGGTCCTCCCGGAGACCCAGTACTTC.

The J gene is TRBJ2-7, the V gene TRBV7-9; D is unresolved. Germline CDR1 reads SEHNR; CDR2 reads FQNEAQ (reference sequence). This CDR3 is built from 13 residues. V lost 2 bases and J 0 bases, leaving 5 bases between the germline ends. CDR3 residues: CASSLSFSYEQYF. The CDR3 DNA sequence: TGTGCCAGCAGCTTAAGCTTCTCCTACGAGCAGTACTTC.

The chain recombines TRBV5-1 with TRBJ2-1; tentative D call: TRBD2 (5 bases). In germline, CDR1 is SGHRS, CDR2 YFSETQ. V lost 3 bases, J lost 9 bases, and 16 bases lay in between. The CDR3 has 14 amino acids. The CDR3 reads CASSWTSNEFEQFF. CDR3 coding DNA: TGCGCCAGCAGCTGGACTTCCAATGAGTTTGAGCAGTTCTTC. The entire variable domain, with the rest obtained from reference TRBV5-1 and TRBJ2-1, is as follows: KAGVTQTPRYLIKTRGQQVTLSCSPISGHRSVSWYQQTPGQGLQFLFEYFSETQRNKGNFPGRFSGRQFSNSRSEMNVSTLELGDSALYLCASSWTSNEFEQFFGPGTRLTVL.

The rearrangement links TRBV5-4 to TRBJ2-2; perhaps TRBD2 as D (5 bases). This CDR3 is built from 16 residues. CDR1 is SGHNT and CDR2 is YYREEE in the germline V gene (reference sequence). Trimming shortened V by 3 bases and J by 5 bases, and 17 bases separated the two germline ends. This CDR3 is CASSSFGGQGTGELFF. As DNA, the CDR3 is TGTGCCAGCAGCTCCTTTGGCGGGCAAGGAACCGGGGAGCTGTTTTTT.

In DNA, the CDR3 is TGCGCCAGCAGCTATCGACTAGCGGGGGCTTCGGGTGAGCAGTTCTTC. This sequence encodes CASSYRLAGASGEQFF. V is TRBV5-1 and J is TRBJ2-1, with 12 bases fitting TRBD2. CDR1 is SGHRS and CDR2 is YFSETQ in the germline V gene. The length of the CDR3 is 16 residues. The trim removed 3 bases at V and 9 bases at J, leaving 10 bases unmatched.

V usage is TRBV7-3 and J usage is TRBJ1-2; 9 bases align to TRBD1. The V gene's germline CDR1 is SGHTA and CDR2 FQGTGA. The V gene end was trimmed by 1 base and the J gene end by 7 bases; junction bases not matched to a gene: 10. CDR3 size: 16 residues. The CDR3 DNA reads as TGTGCCAGCAGCTTAATGGGAGCCGGGACAGGGAGTGGCTACACCTTC. It translates to CASSLMGAGTGSGYTF.

The chain carries TRBV19 and TRBJ1-4; D gene uncertain. The ends were cut back, 4 bases at V and 3 bases at J, with 18 bases in the middle. The CDR3 is made up of 17 amino acids. CDR1 and CDR2 from the germline V gene are LNHDA and SQIVND (reference sequence). CDR3 sequence reads: CASSTSLAGDANEKLFF. The DNA for the CDR3 is TGTGCCAGTAGTACGTCCCTCGCCGGGGATGCTAATGAAAAACTGTTTTTT.

This chain links TRBV29-1 with TRBJ2-3, with TRBD2 matching 12 bases. The CDR3 runs 16 residues. After removal of 3 bases from V and 0 bases from J, the junction contained 4 bases not matched to a gene. In germline, CDR1 is SQVTM, CDR2 ANQGSEA. The CDR3 DNA is TGCAGCGTTGATGGGACTAGCGGGCGGAGCACAGATACGCAGTATTTT. Translated, it gives CSVDGTSGRSTDTQYF.